The T cell receptor beta chain described here comes from a study of shared clonotypes between healthy human individuals (dated by TCRdb to about 2020). Some background on the complete study: The cohort comprised a couple of women and three men aged 18 to 49 years. Between about 0.85 and 8.9 billion PBMCs per donor were obtained by leukapheresis. To increase sequencing depth and limit assay-specific biases, different laboratories used diverse techniques to prepare libraries and sequence TCR repertoires. To estimate repertoire size and how much clonotype sharing occurs between individuals, the study deeply sequenced the blood TCR repertoires of a handful of healthy adults.

Donors were healthy HIV-negative adults with no recently reported acute infections or vaccinations. Every donor was a Caucasian adult living in Nashville, Tennessee, USA. For unsorted samples, 90 million to 95 million PBMCs were counted, and genomic DNA was extracted using the QIAamp DNA Blood Mini kit. Blood was collected by leukapheresis, and PBMCs were isolated by Ficoll-Histopaque density gradient centrifugation and then cryopreserved in liquid nitrogen vapor phase. The CDR3 has 15 amino acids, counting the end cysteine and phenylalanine. This entry keeps only the CDR3 DNA: 45 bases, framed from base 1. The trim is 4 bases for V and 0 bases for J, with a gap of 11 bases between the germline ends. The germline V gene provides CDR1 MDHEN and CDR2 SYDVKM. This clone was detected only once. Its antigen remains undetermined. Per-base quality was not reported, and no clone a single base away is much larger than it.

Findings and caveats that apply to the study as a whole: Pairwise subsampling led to the expectation that sequencing depth would affect the degree of clonotype sharing among donors. The genetic and exposure-history diversity represented was limited by the small number of donors. Sampling was restricted to blood, and TCR repertoires in tissue are likely to differ from TCR repertoires in blood.

Using the deep immunoSEQ assay, TCR CDR3 regions were amplified from genomic DNA by multiplex PCR. For each cell subset, the extracted genomic DNA was distributed evenly across all wells of several immunoSEQ 96-well plates, and each plate served as one replicate. For unsorted PBMC, each replicate PCR was loaded with roughly 270 ng genomic DNA, equivalent to tens of thousands of T cell genomes. Genomic DNA from unsorted PBMC was sequenced over ten immunoSEQ deep assay plates. Purified libraries were quantified with a Qubit 3.0 fluorometer, sized on a Bioanalyzer 2100, and re-quantified with the KAPA Library Quantification kit. A separate single-read 150-cycle Illumina NextSeq 550 flow cell was used to sequence each immunoSEQ 96-well plate. The study's processing was this. The immunoSEQ output contained only junctional sequences without quality scores, so filtering could not match that applied to full-length reads. Sequences were annotated with PyIR, a Python wrapper for IgBLAST v1.9, and V/J genes and CDR3 were assigned using IMGT germline references. Reads with weak V/J assignments (E-value above 1e-6), missing CDR3, stop codons, out-of-frame junctions, or ambiguous translated residues were removed. V3J clonotypes were defined as sequences sharing an identical inferred V gene, J gene, and CDR3 amino acid sequence. To compute the percentage overlap between repertoires, the number of shared unique clonotypes was divided by the size of the smaller repertoire. RTK rarefaction, the Chao1 estimator, and Recon v2.1 estimates of unobserved clonotypes were used to assess repertoire richness. TCRdb carries this immuneACCESS record with in-frame sequences only. Its versions omit some clonotypes, under half of them owing to an unresolved V gene in the studies checked, with the rest unexplained. The V and J calls and clone size come from that table; D and trimming were worked out from the DNA. Across this sample there are over 400,000 clones, with approximately 81% seen only once. The top ten clones comprise 9.5% to 15% of the sample.

The rearranged segments are TRBV28 and TRBJ2-3; the D segment cannot be called with confidence. This receptor was taken from a woman aged 40 to 50 in good health. Some clones in this sample may be carry-over from other donors' samples. Sequencing was carried out using PBMCs. The CDR3 has the sequence CASSSLLDSTDTQYF. The nucleotide sequence reads as follows: TGTGCCAGCAGTTCCCTCCTTGACAGCACAGATACGCAGTATTTT.